This record looks at one TCR beta chain sequence and its context. Using immunoSEQ multiplex PCR, the repertoire was profiled, and TCRdb retains in-frame clones only, with some absent. The sample shows 70,000 to 95,000 clones, approximately 81% of them seen only once. The sample comes from a study of OX40 agonist ivuxolimab in advanced cancers. On the study more broadly: One hepatocellular carcinoma and two cutaneous melanoma patients partially responded.

V shed 7 bases and J 2 bases; nucleotides not matched to a gene: 10. The germline V gene has CDR1 LNHDA and CDR2 SQIVND (reference sequence). The CDR3 sequence is 17 residues long. Sequencing was performed on CD4+ or CD8+ T cells sorted from blood, taken in a trial of the OX40 agonist ivuxolimab. The chain is built from TRBV19 and TRBJ2-6, with 8 bases identical to TRBD1. This receptor was obtained from an adult with an advanced solid tumor such as melanoma, head and neck, liver or kidney cancer. The DNA for the CDR3 is TGTGCCAGTACCCTACAGGGGGGATACGCTGGGGCCAACGTCCTGACTTTC. Encoded protein: CASTLQGGYAGANVLTF.